These 17 T cell receptor beta chains were sequenced from one sample in a study of blood T cell repertoires in COVID-19. TCRdb's table, derived via immunoSEQ multiplex PCR, lists solely in-frame clones and lacks some. Of 140,000 to 150,000 clones in the sample, 84% were seen once. The sequencing sample was made of peripheral blood. The source is a man younger than 40 with COVID-19, enrolled during active disease.

The V and J genes are TRBV4-3 and TRBJ2-7, with D tentatively TRBD1 (5 bases). The CDR3 runs to 15 residues. V was clipped by 1 base and J by 5 bases, with 15 bases between them. Germline CDR1 is LGHNA and CDR2 is YSLEER. The chain's CDR3 is CASSQGHTGLNEQYF. As DNA, the CDR3 is TGCGCCAGCAGCCAAGGTCATACAGGTCTGAACGAGCAGTACTTC.

The gene calls are TRBV24-1 and TRBJ2-5, with D possibly TRBD1 on 5 matching bases. The CDR3 has 15 amino acids. Per germline, CDR1 KGHDR and CDR2 SFDVKD. With 1 base removed from V and 2 bases from J, the gap between germline ends came to 10 bases. DNA for the CDR3: TGTGCCACCAGTGATTTTCGGGCAGGGCAAGAGACCCAGTACTTC. Its protein is CATSDFRAGQETQYF.

The CDR3 DNA follows: TGTGCCAGCAGCTCGGGACAGGTTCTTTACAATGAGCAGTTCTTC. Its translation: CASSSGQVLYNEQFF. The J gene is TRBJ2-1, the V gene TRBV5-4; 8 nucleotides match TRBD1. Germline V gene data show CDR1 as SGHNT and CDR2 as YYREEE (reference sequence). V trimming: 3 bases; J trimming: 4 bases; junction bases outside the gene matches: 6. This CDR3 has 15 residues. The full variable domain, rest sourced from reference TRBV5-4 and TRBJ2-1, is ETGVTQSPTHLIKTRGQQVTLRCSSQSGHNTVSWYQQALGQGPQFIFQYYREEENGRGNFPPRFSGLQFPNYSSELNVNALELDDSALYLCASSSGQVLYNEQFFGPGTRLTVL.

The chain joins TRBV9 to TRBJ2-5; TRBD1 might be the D (6 bases). The CDR3 is made up of 14 amino acids. Germline loops: CDR1 SGDLS, CDR2 YYNGEE. Trimming shortened V by 0 bases and J by 2 bases, and 8 bases separated the two germline ends. CDR3 protein: CASSVEGEQETQYF. The CDR3 DNA reads TGTGCCAGCAGCGTAGAGGGGGAACAAGAGACCCAGTACTTC.

On this clone itself: Other nucleotide sequences in the sample specify the same CDR3. This chain links TRBV4-1 with TRBJ2-2; TRBD1 matches 11 bases. After removal of 2 bases from V and 8 bases from J, the junction contained 13 bases not matched to a gene. This CDR3 comprises 18 residues. Germline CDR1 reads MGHRA; CDR2 reads YSYEKL. CDR3 in amino acids: CASSQSGEGQGVTGELFF. CDR3 DNA sequence: TGCGCCAGCAGCCAATCAGGCGAGGGACAGGGGGTTACTGGGGAGCTGTTTTTT.

V usage is TRBV9 and J usage is TRBJ1-1; D is perhaps TRBD1 (5 bases). The CDR3 length is 15 residues. V was pared by 2 bases and J by 2 bases, with 13 bases between. Germline CDR1 is SGDLS and CDR2 is YYNGEE. The DNA for the CDR3 is TGTGCCAGCAGCGTCGTAGATAGGGGTAACACTGAAGCTTTCTTT. Amino acids: CASSVVDRGNTEAFF.

The V and J genes are TRBV30 and TRBJ2-5, with 9 bases identical to TRBD1. There are 14 residues in the CDR3. V trimming: 3 bases; J trimming: 6 bases; junction bases outside the gene matches: 8. CDR1 and CDR2 (germline): GTSNPN, SVGIG (reference sequence). CDR3 sequence: CAWRPTGGYKTQYF. The CDR3 DNA follows: TGTGCCTGGAGACCTACAGGGGGCTATAAGACCCAGTACTTC.

V usage is TRBV10-1 and J usage is TRBJ1-5; D is unclear. V was shortened by 2 bases and J by 6 bases, with 11 bases between the two germline ends. Germline lookup yields CDR1 WNHNN and CDR2 SYGVQD (reference sequence). This CDR3 comprises 14 residues. CDR3 sequence: CASSEGSTGQPQHF. CDR3 sequence (DNA): TGCGCCAGCAGTGAGGGGTCAACGGGTCAGCCCCAGCATTTT.

This chain connects TRBV19 to TRBJ2-1, with 14 bases that match TRBD2. V gave up 5 bases and J gave up 9 bases; unmatched junction bases: 15. Germline CDR1 and CDR2: LNHDA and SQIVND (reference sequence). The CDR3 extends over 18 amino acids. CDR3 region: CASSSGLAGGGLDVEQFF. The CDR3 DNA sequence: TGTGCCAGTAGTTCCGGACTAGCGGGAGGAGGATTGGATGTTGAGCAGTTCTTC.

This clone occurred many times. The V and J genes are TRBV5-6 and TRBJ2-1; TRBD2 matches at 8 bases. This CDR3 is 16 amino acids long. V was clipped by 2 bases and J by 8 bases; unmatched bases: 12. Germline values: CDR1 SGHDT, CDR2 YYEEEE. The DNA for the CDR3 is TGTGCCAGCAGCTTAACCGGGACTAGTGAGTTATATGAGCAGTTCTTC. This sequence encodes CASSLTGTSELYEQFF. The full variable domain, rest sourced from reference TRBV5-6 and TRBJ2-1, is DAGVTQSPTHLIKTRGQQVTLRCSPKSGHDTVSWYQQALGQGPQFIFQYYEEEERQRGNFPDRFSGHQFPNYSSELNVNALLLGDSALYLCASSLTGTSELYEQFFGPGTRLTVL.

The chain recombines TRBV10-3 with TRBJ1-5; TRBD1 agrees at 7 bases. V shed 10 bases and J 4 bases; nucleotides not matched to a gene: 10. Germline-derived CDR1 and CDR2 are ENHRY and SYGVKD. The CDR3 consists of 14 residues. CDR3 protein: CATGHATGNQPQHF. In DNA form, the CDR3 reads TGTGCCACAGGGCACGCGACAGGGAATCAGCCCCAGCATTTT.

V gene TRBV6-5 combines with J gene TRBJ2-2, with 8 bases matching TRBD2. CDR3 length equals 16 residues. Unmatched junction bases numbered 10, after V lost 4 bases and J lost 6 bases. Germline values: CDR1 MNHEY, CDR2 SVGAGI. This chain's CDR3 is CASSFHQREIPGELFF. Written as DNA, the CDR3 is TGTGCCAGCAGTTTCCATCAGCGGGAGATCCCCGGGGAGCTGTTTTTT.

V gene TRBV9 combines with J gene TRBJ1-4, with 8 bases aligning to TRBD1. V dropped 4 bases and J dropped 8; count of bases not matched to a gene: 10. The CDR3 covers 15 residues. Germline loops: CDR1 SGDLS, CDR2 YYNGEE. CDR3 sequence: CASSPGQGRREKLFF. CDR3 nucleotides: TGTGCCAGCAGCCCTGGACAGGGAAGGCGAGAAAAACTGTTTTTT. Complete variable domain (other parts from reference TRBV9 and TRBJ1-4): DSGVTQTPKHLITATGQRVTLRCSPRSGDLSVYWYQQSLDQGLQFLIQYYNGEERAKGNILERFSAQQFPDLHSELNLSSLELGDSALYFCASSPGQGRREKLFFGSGTQLSVL.

V is TRBV7-9 and J is TRBJ1-1, with D hard to call. The CDR3 is 14 amino acids. The ends were cut back, 1 base at V and 11 bases at J, with 17 bases in the middle. The germline V gene has CDR1 SEHNR and CDR2 FQNEAQ (reference sequence). The CDR3 nucleotides are TGTGCCAGCAGCTTAGAGGTAAGACCCCTAGAGGCTTTCTTT. It specifies CASSLEVRPLEAFF.

This CDR3 reads CATRRDRSTYEQYF. CDR3 nucleotide sequence: TGTGCCACCAGACGGGACAGGAGCACCTACGAGCAGTACTTC. The chain combines TRBV15 with TRBJ2-7, with 8 bases matching TRBD1. V shed 6 bases, J shed 2 bases, and the junction held 6 bases outside the gene matches. Germline-derived CDR1 and CDR2 are LNHNV and YYDKDF (reference sequence). The CDR3 spans 14 residues.

This clone is a singleton in its sample. The CDR3 spells CASSTHEKLFF. CDR3 coding DNA: TGTGCCAGCAGTACTCATGAAAAACTGTTTTTT. The J gene is TRBJ1-4, the V gene TRBV2; no firm D call. Germline assignment: CDR1 SNHLY and CDR2 FYNNEI. The CDR3 loop spans 11 amino acids. V gave up 5 bases and J gave up 6 bases, with 4 bases separating them.

This chain uses TRBV10-3 with TRBJ2-7; TRBD1 matches 9 bases. CDR3 size: 15 residues. In germline, CDR1 is ENHRY, CDR2 SYGVKD. V shed 6 bases and J 0 bases; nucleotides not matched to a gene: 6. In nucleotides, the CDR3 is TGTGCCATCAGGGGGACAGGGAATCACTCCTACGAGCAGTACTTC. It specifies CAIRGTGNHSYEQYF.